The 2 T cell receptor beta chains below were found in one sample sequenced in a study of OX40 agonist ivuxolimab in advanced cancers. Generated by immunoSEQ multiplex PCR, the TCRdb table keeps only in-frame clones and is missing some. Altogether 55,000 to 75,000 clones are present, around 81% being singletons, with the ten largest covering less than 9.5%. Material: CD4+ or CD8+ T cells sorted from blood, obtained in a trial of the OX40 agonist ivuxolimab. Receptors originate from an adult with an advanced solid tumor such as melanoma, head and neck, liver or kidney cancer.

The V and J genes are TRBV21-1 and TRBJ1-1. TRBV21-1 is flagged as a pseudogene. The CDR3 extends over 17 amino acids. CDR3 protein: CASSNPPWTRGGTEAFF. The CDR3 DNA reads TGTGCCAGCAGCAACCCCCCCTGGACACGCGGAGGGACTGAAGCTTTCTTT.

V usage is TRBV4-3 and J usage is TRBJ2-7; 12 nucleotides agree with TRBD2. From germline, CDR1 is LGHNA and CDR2 YSLEER. V gave up 0 bases and J gave up 6 bases; unmatched junction bases: 6. The CDR3 has 16 residues. The CDR3 here is CASSQDPSGGAGEQYV. CDR3 nucleotide sequence: TGCGCCAGCAGCCAAGATCCTAGCGGGGGGGCTGGCGAGCAGTACGTC.